This T cell receptor beta chain was observed in a study of T cell repertoires in cytomegalovirus infection. Across the study: From public TCR beta signatures came an indication of both CMV infection and matching HLA type.

TCRdb fed the reads into MiXCR, producing one record per CDR3 protein. The table records approximately 750,000 distinct CDR3 sequences, 35% to 45% of them present only once. Study conclusions and caveats: HLA-C-restricted CMV-specific TCR beta clonotypes were dominant in the ex vivo response. Totalled public TCR beta family frequency picked out people who carried CMV plus the relevant HLA.

The CDR3 loop spans 13 amino acids. After removal of 4 bases from V and 5 bases from J, the junction contained 3 bases not matched to a gene. The germline CDR1 and CDR2 sequences are SGHNT and YYREEE (reference sequence). Worth noting for this clonotype: Its target is unknown.

The sample was PBMCs. The sequence derives from a human donor in good health (CMV status not recorded). Some clones in this sample may be carry-over from other donors' samples. The chain recombines TRBV5-4 with TRBJ2-4; 7 bases agree with TRBD2. CDR3 amino acids: CASSGGVENIQYF. The CDR3 DNA reads as TGTGCCAGCAGCGGGGGGGTAGAAAACATTCAGTACTTC.